This T cell receptor beta chain was sequenced in a study of T cell responses to AZD1222 COVID-19 vaccine. About the study: It was second doses at about 4 or about 12 weeks that were pooled.

Data came from immunoSEQ multiplex PCR; TCRdb stores just in-frame clones and leaves some out. This table has just under 95,000 clones, roughly 91% appearing once. Study results and caveats: In a largely white British group with more females than males, clonal diversity was possibly underestimated. AZD1222 recipients seropositive at baseline numbered only 5 to 7. Repertoires were sampled only after the peak T cell response.

Germline V lookup: CDR1 SGDLS, CDR2 YYNGEE. The CDR3 length is 12 residues. The ends were cut back, 1 base at V and 2 bases at J, with 0 bases in the middle. A note on this clone: What it recognizes is unknown.

V is TRBV9 and J is TRBJ2-2; D uncertain. The sequence came from an adult in good health. This material consisted of peripheral blood, taken on day 0 of AZD1222 vaccination. As DNA, the CDR3 is TGTGCCAGCAGCGTAAACACCGGGGAGCTGTTTTTT. Protein sequence: CASSVNTGELFF. Full variable domain (rest looked up from reference TRBV9 and TRBJ2-2): DSGVTQTPKHLITATGQRVTLRCSPRSGDLSVYWYQQSLDQGLQFLIQYYNGEERAKGNILERFSAQQFPDLHSELNLSSLELGDSALYFCASSVNTGELFFGEGSRLTVL.